The entry below gives a single T cell receptor (beta chain) sequence along with its context. The antigen is undetermined. This table comes from immunoSEQ multiplex PCR, and its TCRdb copy is limited to in-frame clones, with some not included. The sample holds roughly 64,000 clones, 70% to 80% seen once. This sample was taken from a study of radiation and T cells in renal cell carcinoma. Between the trimmed V and J ends, which lost 5 bases and 0 bases, there was a span of 14 bases. The CDR3 loop spans 15 amino acids. Germline CDR1 SGHRS, CDR2 YFSETQ. The time point: blood 4 weeks post-SBRT, at nephrectomy. Treatment of the sample: 15 Gy SBRT to primary tumor, nephrectomy 4 weeks later. Nephrectomy followed 15 Gy stereotactic body radiation by 4 weeks. Radiation-treated patients gave blood at baseline, week 2 and week 4. The patient's renal cell carcinoma had clear cell pathology. Whole-study results and caveats: From baseline, blood top tumor clonotypes peaked at 2 weeks post-radiation.

This receptor was identified in a man in his sixties with renal cell carcinoma. This sample comprised blood, obtained from a patient whose treatment included radiotherapy and nephrectomy. J is TRBJ1-1 and V is TRBV5-1; TRBD1 might be the D (6 bases). CDR3 DNA sequence: TGCGCCAGCAGGGGGGCAGGAGGGATGAACACTGAAGCTTTCTTT. The encoded protein is CASRGAGGMNTEAFF.